This record concerns one T cell receptor (beta chain) sequence. Its target is unknown. This sample was included in a study of beta chain features in type 1 diabetes. Across the study: Patients were similar to healthy donors in age and gender (as well as in cell yields). Study results and limitations: Moderate yet significant TCRB CDR3 shortening was seen in Type 1 diabetes patients in all four CD4+ subsets. Among patients, naive, central memory and Treg TCRB repertoires appeared more similar than among healthy donors. Amplification by PCR could prefer shorter templates, with the same effect in patients and controls.

The authors reverse transcribed all of the isolated RNA, so sequencing captured expressed TCRB transcripts. Profiled with immunoSEQ multiplex PCR; TCRdb holds only in-frame clones, not every one. The sample has about 160,000 clones; 7.5% to 8.5% are singletons. Blood was drawn once from each donor into heparinised tubes. The draws averaged about 120 mL. Looked up from germline, CDR1 is SGHAT and CDR2 is FQNNGV. V was pared by 8 bases and J by 0 bases, with 12 bases between. This CDR3 contains 14 residues. The chain links TRBV11-2 to TRBJ2-3; D is perhaps TRBD1 (5 bases). The sequence derives from a man between 18 and 35 years old with type 1 diabetes. The specimen sequenced was central memory CD4+ T cells from blood. The CDR3 bases are TGTGCCAGCCAAGACAGCAGCAGCACAGATACGCAGTATTTT. It encodes CASQDSSSTDTQYF. The full variable domain, with the rest looked up from reference TRBV11-2 and TRBJ2-3, is EAGVAQSPRYKIIEKRQSVAFWCNPISGHATLYWYQQILGQGPKLLIQFQNNGVVDDSQLPKDRFSAERLKGVDSTLKIQPAKLEDSAVYLCASQDSSSTDTQYFGPGTRLTVL.